These T cell receptor beta chains were read from a single sample in a study of radiotherapy plus CTLA-4 blockade in lung cancer. Assay used: immunoSEQ multiplex PCR; TCRdb lists only in-frame clones, some missing. The sample lists about 62,000 clones, around 77% occurring once. Here the sequenced sample was peripheral blood, taken from a patient treated with radiotherapy plus ipilimumab. Receptor source: a human donor with non-small cell lung cancer who had a complete response to radiotherapy plus ipilimumab. Each CDR3 is given with its conserved first and last residue. The D gene is left open where the match is weak. Not every row has a clone size; where given, it reads once, few, many or a size class.

V: TRBV6-1; J: TRBJ1-5; size: once; D: NA; CDR3: CATGGLLGQPQHF; DNA: TGTGCCACCGGAGGCCTTTTGGGCCAGCCCCAGCATTTT
V: TRBV6-5; J: TRBJ2-3; size: NA; D: TRBD1; CDR3: CASRETGTDTQYF; DNA: TGTGCCAGCAGGGAGACAGGGACAGATACGCAGTATTTT
V: TRBV28; J: TRBJ1-6; size: NA; D: NA; CDR3: CASSFIRSNSPLHF; DNA: TGTGCCAGCAGTTTTATTCGGTCTAATTCACCCCTCCACTTT
V: TRBV19; J: TRBJ1-1; size: many; D: NA; CDR3: CASQDRLNTEAFF; DNA: TGTGCCAGTCAGGACAGACTGAACACTGAAGCTTTCTTT
V: TRBV27; J: TRBJ2-1; size: once; D: TRBD2; CDR3: CASSFHRLAAQFF; DNA: TGTGCCAGCAGTTTCCATCGACTAGCTGCTCAGTTCTTC
V: TRBV25-1; J: TRBJ1-2; size: NA; D: TRBD1; CDR3: CASSESGQGPPGYTF; DNA: TGTGCCAGCAGTGAATCGGGACAGGGGCCCCCTGGCTACACCTTC
V: TRBV4-3; J: TRBJ1-2; size: NA; D: NA; CDR3: CASSQALYGYTF; DNA: TGCGCCAGCAGCCAAGCCCTCTATGGCTACACCTTC
V: TRBV7-8; J: TRBJ2-7; size: NA; D: TRBD2; CDR3: CASSPSGGHSYEQYF; DNA: TGTGCCAGCAGCCCTAGCGGGGGCCACTCCTACGAGCAGTACTTC
V: TRBV5-1; J: TRBJ2-5; size: NA; D: NA; CDR3: CASSLAAWQGPETQYF; DNA: TGCGCCAGCAGCTTGGCAGCTTGGCAGGGGCCGGAGACCCAGTACTTC
V: TRBV27; J: TRBJ2-5; size: NA; D: TRBD2; CDR3: CASKLLADQETQYF; DNA: TGTGCCAGCAAGTTACTAGCGGACCAAGAGACCCAGTACTTC
V: TRBV28; J: TRBJ2-5; size: NA; D: TRBD2; CDR3: CASSSAGGGTQYF; DNA: TGTGCCAGCAGTTCCGCTGGGGGGGGGACCCAGTACTTC
V: TRBV21-1; J: TRBJ2-7; size: NA; D: NA; CDR3: CASSTPSSYEQYF; DNA: TGTGCCAGCAGCACCCCTAGCTCCTACGAGCAGTACTTC
V: TRBV16; J: TRBJ1-1; size: many; D: TRBD1; CDR3: CASSQFQGTDRRNTEAFF; DNA: TGTGCCAGCAGCCAATTCCAGGGGACGGACAGGAGGAACACTGAAGCTTTCTTT
V: TRBV7-2; J: TRBJ2-1; size: NA; D: TRBD1; CDR3: CASYQGAVGSYNEQFF; DNA: TGTGCCAGCTACCAGGGGGCAGTAGGCTCCTACAATGAGCAGTTCTTC
V: TRBV11-2; J: TRBJ2-1; size: NA; D: TRBD2; CDR3: CASSAIAGTYNEQFF; DNA: TGTGCCAGCAGCGCCATAGCGGGCACTTACAATGAGCAGTTCTTC
V: TRBV15; J: TRBJ2-1; size: NA; D: TRBD2; CDR3: CATSRDPRGLAGGSEQFF; DNA: TGTGCCACCAGCAGAGATCCCCGGGGACTAGCGGGGGGCAGTGAGCAGTTCTTC
V: TRBV7-2; J: TRBJ1-2; size: NA; D: NA; CDR3: CASSLPERYLYTF; DNA: TGTGCCAGCAGCCTCCCCGAGAGATATTTGTACACCTTC
V: TRBV4-1; J: TRBJ2-3; size: few; D: NA; CDR3: CASSQEWSGTDTQYF; DNA: TGCGCCAGCAGCCAAGAATGGTCAGGGACAGATACGCAGTATTTT
V: TRBV4-1; J: TRBJ2-7; size: NA; D: NA; CDR3: CASSQAALATYEQYF; DNA: TGCGCCAGCAGCCAAGCGGCACTAGCCACCTACGAGCAGTACTTC
V: TRBV6-1; J: TRBJ1-1; size: NA; D: NA; CDR3: CASSARRGNTEAFF; DNA: TGTGCCAGCAGTGCACGAAGGGGAAACACTGAAGCTTTCTTT